This T cell receptor (beta chain) was sequenced during a study of cytomegalovirus exposure and HLA in healthy donors. Amplification used 60 Vbeta primers and 13 Jbeta primers. The assay was immunoSEQ multiplex PCR, and TCRdb's table has in-frame clones only and misses some. Counted here are over 150,000 clones, around four fifths occurring once; the ten biggest clones make up roughly 7.3%. CDR3 length equals 15 residues. CDR1 and CDR2 (germline): MGHRA, YSYEKL. V lost 0 bases to trimming and J lost 3 bases, with 11 bases between them. Sequenced sample: PBMCs. The TCR comes from a male donor in good health and CMV-seropositive. The V gene is TRBV4-1, the J gene TRBJ1-1; D is uncertain. The CDR3 loop reads CASSQDWEWDTEAFF. CDR3 coding DNA: TGCGCCAGCAGCCAAGATTGGGAGTGGGACACTGAAGCTTTCTTT.